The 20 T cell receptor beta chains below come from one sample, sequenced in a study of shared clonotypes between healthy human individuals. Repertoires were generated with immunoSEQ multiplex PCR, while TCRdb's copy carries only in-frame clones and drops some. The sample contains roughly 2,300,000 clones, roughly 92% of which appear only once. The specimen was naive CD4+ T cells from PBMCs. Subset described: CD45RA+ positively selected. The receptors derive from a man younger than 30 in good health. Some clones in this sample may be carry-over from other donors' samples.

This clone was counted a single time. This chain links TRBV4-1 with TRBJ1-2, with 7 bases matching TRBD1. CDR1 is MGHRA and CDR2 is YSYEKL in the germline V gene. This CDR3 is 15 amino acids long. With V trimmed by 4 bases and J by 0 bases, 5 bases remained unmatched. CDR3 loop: CASSRQQGTNYGYTF. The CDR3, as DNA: TGCGCCAGCAGCCGCCAACAGGGGACTAACTATGGCTACACCTTC.

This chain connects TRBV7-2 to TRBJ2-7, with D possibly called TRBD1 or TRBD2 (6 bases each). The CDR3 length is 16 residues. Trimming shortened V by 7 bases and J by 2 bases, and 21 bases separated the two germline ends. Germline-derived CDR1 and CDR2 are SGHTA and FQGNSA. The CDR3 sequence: CASTSGWGASAYEQYF. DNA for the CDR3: TGTGCCAGCACCTCAGGGTGGGGGGCCTCCGCCTACGAGCAGTACTTC.

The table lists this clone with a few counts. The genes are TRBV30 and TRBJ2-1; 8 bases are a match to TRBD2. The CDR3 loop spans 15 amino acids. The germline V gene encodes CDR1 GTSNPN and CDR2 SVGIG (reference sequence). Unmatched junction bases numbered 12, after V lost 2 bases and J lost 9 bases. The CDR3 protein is CAWSLGLAAVGEQFF. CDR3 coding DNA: TGTGCCTGGAGTCTAGGACTAGCAGCTGTCGGTGAGCAGTTCTTC.

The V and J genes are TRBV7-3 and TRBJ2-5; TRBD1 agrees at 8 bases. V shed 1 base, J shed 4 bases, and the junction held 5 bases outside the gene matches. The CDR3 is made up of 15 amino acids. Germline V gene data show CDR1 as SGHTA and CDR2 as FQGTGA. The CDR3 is CASSLRQGAAETQYF. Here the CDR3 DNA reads TGTGCCAGCAGCTTAAGGCAGGGGGCGGCAGAGACCCAGTACTTC.

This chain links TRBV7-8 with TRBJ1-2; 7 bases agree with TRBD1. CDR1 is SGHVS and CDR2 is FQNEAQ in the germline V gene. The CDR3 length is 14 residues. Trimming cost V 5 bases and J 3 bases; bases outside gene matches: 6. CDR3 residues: CASSSNRGDYGYTF. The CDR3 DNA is TGTGCCAGCAGCAGTAACAGGGGAGACTATGGCTACACCTTC.

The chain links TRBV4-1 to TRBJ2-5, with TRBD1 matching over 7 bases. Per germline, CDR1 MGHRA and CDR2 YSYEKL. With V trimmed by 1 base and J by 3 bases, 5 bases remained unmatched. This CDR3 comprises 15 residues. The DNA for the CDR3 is TGCGCCAGCAGCCAAGGGGGACAGACTAAAGAGACCCAGTACTTC. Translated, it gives CASSQGGQTKETQYF.

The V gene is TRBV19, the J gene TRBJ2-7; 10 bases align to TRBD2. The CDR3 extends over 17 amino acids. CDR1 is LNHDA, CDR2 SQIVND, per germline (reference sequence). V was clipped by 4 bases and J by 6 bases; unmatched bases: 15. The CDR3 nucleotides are TGTGCCAGTAGTACTCCGGGACTAGCGAAGGGTGAAGGCGAGCAGTACTTC. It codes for CASSTPGLAKGEGEQYF.

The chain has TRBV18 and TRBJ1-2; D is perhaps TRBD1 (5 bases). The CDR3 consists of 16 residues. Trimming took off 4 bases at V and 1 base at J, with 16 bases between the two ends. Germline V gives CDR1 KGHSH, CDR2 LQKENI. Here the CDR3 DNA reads TGTGCCAGCTCACGAGATATTGCGACAGTTAACTATGGCTACACCTTC. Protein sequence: CASSRDIATVNYGYTF.

CDR3 sequence (DNA): TGTGCCAGCAGTCGATTCCCGGGAAACTACGAGCAGTACTTC. It is translated as CASSRFPGNYEQYF. The J gene is TRBJ2-7, the V gene TRBV6-4; tentative D call: TRBD2 (5 bases). Deletions cut 5 bases from V and 3 bases from J, with 14 bases between. Germline V gene sequence: CDR1 MRHNA, CDR2 SNTAGT. This CDR3 spans 14 amino acids.

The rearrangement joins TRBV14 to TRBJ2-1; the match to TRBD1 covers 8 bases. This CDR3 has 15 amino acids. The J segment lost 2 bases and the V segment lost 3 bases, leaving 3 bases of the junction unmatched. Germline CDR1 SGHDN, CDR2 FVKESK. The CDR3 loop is CASSQRDRPYNEQFF. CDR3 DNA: TGTGCCAGCAGCCAGCGGGACAGGCCCTACAATGAGCAGTTCTTC.

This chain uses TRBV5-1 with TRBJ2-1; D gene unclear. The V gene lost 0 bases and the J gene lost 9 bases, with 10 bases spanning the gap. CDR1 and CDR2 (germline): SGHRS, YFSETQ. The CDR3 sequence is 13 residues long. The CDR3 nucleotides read TGCGCCAGCAGCTTGGGCCTCTTCCGTGAGCAGTTCTTC. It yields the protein CASSLGLFREQFF.

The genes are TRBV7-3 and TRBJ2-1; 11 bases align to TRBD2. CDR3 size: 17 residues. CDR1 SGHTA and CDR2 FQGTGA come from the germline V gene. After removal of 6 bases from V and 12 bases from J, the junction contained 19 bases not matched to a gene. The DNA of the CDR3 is TGTGCCAGCAGTTCTTGGGGAACTAGCGGGAGCTTTATTCGGCAGTTCTTC. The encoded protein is CASSSWGTSGSFIRQFF.

CDR3 sequence: CASSYSRFLNTGELFF. In DNA, the CDR3 is TGTGCCAGCAGTTATAGTCGGTTTCTGAACACCGGGGAGCTGTTTTTT. This sequence joins TRBV6-6 and TRBJ2-2, with D unresolved. Per germline, CDR1 MNHNY and CDR2 SVGAGI (reference sequence). CDR3 length: 16 amino acids. The germline V and J ends were trimmed by 3 bases and 1 base, with 12 bases remaining between them.

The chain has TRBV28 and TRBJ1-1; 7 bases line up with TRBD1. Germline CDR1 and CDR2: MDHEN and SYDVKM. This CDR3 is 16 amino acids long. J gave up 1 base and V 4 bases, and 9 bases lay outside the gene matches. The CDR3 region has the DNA TGTGCCAGCAGTTATAGGGCAGGGGGTAAGAACACTGAAGCTTTCTTT. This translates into CASSYRAGGKNTEAFF.

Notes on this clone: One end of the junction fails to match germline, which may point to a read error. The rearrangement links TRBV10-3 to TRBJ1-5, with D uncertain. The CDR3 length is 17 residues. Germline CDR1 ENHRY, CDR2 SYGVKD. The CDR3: CASSYYGGPAAGQPQHF. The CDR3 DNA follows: TGTGCCAGCAGTTACTACGGAGGACCAGCGGCCGGGCAGCCCCAGCATTTT.

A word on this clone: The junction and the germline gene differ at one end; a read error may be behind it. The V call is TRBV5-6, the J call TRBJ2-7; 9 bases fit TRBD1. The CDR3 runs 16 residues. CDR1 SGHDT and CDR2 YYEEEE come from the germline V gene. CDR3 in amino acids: CASRLALTGGLGEQYF. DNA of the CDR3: TGTGCCAGCAGATTGGCTCTAACAGGGGGCTTGGGGGAGCAGTACTTC.

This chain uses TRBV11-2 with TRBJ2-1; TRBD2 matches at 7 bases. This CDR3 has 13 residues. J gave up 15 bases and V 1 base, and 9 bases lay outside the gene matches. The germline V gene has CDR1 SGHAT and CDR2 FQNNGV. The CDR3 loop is CASSLAGGSGRFF. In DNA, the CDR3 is TGTGCCAGCAGCTTAGCGGGCGGGAGTGGCAGGTTCTTC. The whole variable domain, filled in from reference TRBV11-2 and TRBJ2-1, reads EAGVAQSPRYKIIEKRQSVAFWCNPISGHATLYWYQQILGQGPKLLIQFQNNGVVDDSQLPKDRFSAERLKGVDSTLKIQPAKLEDSAVYLCASSLAGGSGRFFGPGTRLTVL.

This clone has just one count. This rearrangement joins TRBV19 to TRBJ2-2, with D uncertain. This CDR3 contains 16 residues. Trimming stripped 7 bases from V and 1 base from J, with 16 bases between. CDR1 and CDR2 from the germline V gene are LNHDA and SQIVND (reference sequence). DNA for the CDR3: TGTGCCAGTACCTCCTTATCCCCCCAGAACACCGGGGAGCTGTTTTTT. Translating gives CASTSLSPQNTGELFF.

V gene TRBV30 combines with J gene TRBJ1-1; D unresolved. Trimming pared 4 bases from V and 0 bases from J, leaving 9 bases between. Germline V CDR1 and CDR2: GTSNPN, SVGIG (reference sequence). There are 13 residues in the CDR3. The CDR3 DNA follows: TGTGCCTGGAAGGCAGGTCTGAACACTGAAGCTTTCTTT. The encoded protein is CAWKAGLNTEAFF. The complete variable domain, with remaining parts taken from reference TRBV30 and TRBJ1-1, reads SQTIHQWPATLVQPVGSPLSLECTVEGTSNPNLYWYRQAAGRGLQLLFYSVGIGQISSEVPQNLSASRPQDRQFILSSKKLLLSDSGFYLCAWKAGLNTEAFFGQGTRLTVV.

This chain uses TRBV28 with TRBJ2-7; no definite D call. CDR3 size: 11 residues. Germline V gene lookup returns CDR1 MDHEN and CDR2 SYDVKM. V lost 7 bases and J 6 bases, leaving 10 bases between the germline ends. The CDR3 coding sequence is TGTGCCAGCACCGCGGCCCGCGAGCAGTACTTC. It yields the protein CASTAAREQYF.